Given below is one TCR beta chain in context. As handled by the study authors: Reference gene primer amplification gave nucleated cell count estimates. Libraries were prepared by immunoSEQ multiplex PCR; TCRdb keeps only in-frame clonotypes and omits some of them. D and trimming were read from the DNA, whereas the V and J calls and clone size are those reported in that table. The table has about 400,000 clones, just under 90% seen once. The data are from a study of blood T cell repertoires in COVID-19. Whole-study context: The United States, Italy and Spain supplied acute and convalescent COVID-19 samples.

The trim removed 0 bases at V and 10 bases at J, leaving 2 bases unmatched. The CDR3 spans 15 residues. The germline V gene has CDR1 SGHRS and CDR2 YFSETQ. Either two negative PCRs, clearance, or symptom resolution qualified Cohort 3 donors as recovered. The sequenced sample was PBMCs or T cells enriched from blood (not recorded which). V usage is TRBV5-1 and J usage is TRBJ2-1, with 15 nucleotides matching TRBD2. This TCR was sampled from a woman aged 25-40 years who had recovered from COVID-19. CDR3 sequence: CASSLGTSGRAEQFF. The CDR3 coding sequence is TGCGCCAGCAGCTTGGGGACTAGCGGGAGGGCCGAGCAGTTCTTC.